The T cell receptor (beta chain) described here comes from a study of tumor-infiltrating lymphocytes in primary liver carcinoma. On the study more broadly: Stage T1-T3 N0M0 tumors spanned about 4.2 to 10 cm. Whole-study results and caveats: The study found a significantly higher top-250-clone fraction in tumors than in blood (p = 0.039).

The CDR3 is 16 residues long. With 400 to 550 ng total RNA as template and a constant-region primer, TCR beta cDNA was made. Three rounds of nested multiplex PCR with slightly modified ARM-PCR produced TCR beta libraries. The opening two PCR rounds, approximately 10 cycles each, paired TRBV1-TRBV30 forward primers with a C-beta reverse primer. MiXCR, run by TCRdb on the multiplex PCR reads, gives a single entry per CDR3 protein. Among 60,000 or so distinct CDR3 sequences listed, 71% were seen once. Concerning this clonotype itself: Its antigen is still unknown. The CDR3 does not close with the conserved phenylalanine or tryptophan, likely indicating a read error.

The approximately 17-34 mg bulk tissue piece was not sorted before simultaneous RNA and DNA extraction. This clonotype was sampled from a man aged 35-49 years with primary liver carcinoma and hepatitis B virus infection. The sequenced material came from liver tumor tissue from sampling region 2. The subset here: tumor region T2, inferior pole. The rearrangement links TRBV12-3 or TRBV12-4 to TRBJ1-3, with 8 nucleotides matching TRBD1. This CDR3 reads CTSSLGTGHSGKTIYL. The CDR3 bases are TGCACCAGCAGTTTGGGGACAGGCCACTCTGGAAAGACCATATATCTT.